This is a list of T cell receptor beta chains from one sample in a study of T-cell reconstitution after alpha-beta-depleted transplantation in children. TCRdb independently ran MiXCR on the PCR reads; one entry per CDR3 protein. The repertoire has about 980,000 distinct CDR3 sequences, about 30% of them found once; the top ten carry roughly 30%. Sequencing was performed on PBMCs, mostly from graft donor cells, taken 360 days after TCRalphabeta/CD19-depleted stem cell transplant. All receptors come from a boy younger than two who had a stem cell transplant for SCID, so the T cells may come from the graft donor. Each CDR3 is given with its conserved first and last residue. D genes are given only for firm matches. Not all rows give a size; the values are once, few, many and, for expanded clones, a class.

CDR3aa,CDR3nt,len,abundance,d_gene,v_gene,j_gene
CASSLGDRVPLYEQYF,TGTGCCAGCAGCTTAGGGGACAGGGTCCCCCTTTACGAGCAGTACTTC,16,few,TRBD1,TRBV7-9,TRBJ2-7
CASSWPDSPYEQYF,TGTGCCAGCAGTTGGCCCGACAGCCCCTACGAGCAGTACTTC,14,-,-,TRBV28,TRBJ2-7
CASSTRSGNTIYF,TGTGCCAGCAGTACCCGCTCTGGAAACACCATATATTTT,13,-,-,TRBV2,TRBJ1-3
CASSGTSTSYEQYF,TGTGCCAGCAGTGGGACATCTACCTCCTACGAGCAGTACTTC,14,-,-,TRBV12-3/TRBV12-4,TRBJ2-7
CASSQGWSGELFF,TGCGCCAGCAGCCAAGGGTGGTCCGGGGAGCTGTTTTTT,13,few,-,TRBV4-1,TRBJ2-2
CSVPPQLSTDTQYF,TGCAGCGTTCCGCCGCAGTTAAGCACAGATACGCAGTATTTT,14,few,-,TRBV29-1,TRBJ2-3
CASSVVPDKSRQYF,TGTGCCAGCAGCGTTGTTCCAGATAAGTCAAGGCAGTACTTC,14,-,-,TRBV5-5,TRBJ2-7
CASSLLYTDTQYF,TGTGCCAGCAGTTTATTATACACAGATACGCAGTATTTT,13,few,-,TRBV12-3/TRBV12-4,TRBJ2-3
CASSLDVFNSPLHF,TGCGCCAGCAGCTTGGACGTCTTTAATTCACCCCTCCACTTT,14,-,-,TRBV5-1,TRBJ1-6
CSVGVRDRKSDTQYF,TGCAGCGTTGGGGTCCGGGACAGGAAGTCAGATACGCAGTATTTT,15,-,TRBD1,TRBV29-1,TRBJ2-3
CASSTQNLAGGNNEQFF,TGTGCCAGCAGTACACAGAACCTAGCGGGGGGTAACAATGAGCAGTTCTTC,17,few,TRBD2,TRBV27,TRBJ2-1
CASSLTGTPGGGYTF,TGTGCCAGCAGCCTAACCGGGACACCCGGTGGAGGCTACACCTTC,15,few,-,TRBV7-2,TRBJ1-2
CASRDRGGKETQYF,TGTGCCAGCAGGGACAGGGGAGGTAAAGAGACCCAGTACTTC,14,-,TRBD1,TRBV2,TRBJ2-5
CASSLQGLRGKETQYF,TGTGCCAGCAGCTTACAGGGACTGCGCGGGAAAGAGACCCAGTACTTC,16,few,-,TRBV6-5,TRBJ2-5
CASSFVGTSVQETQYF,TGTGCCAGCAGTTTCGTGGGGACTAGCGTCCAAGAGACCCAGTACTTC,16,few,TRBD2,TRBV28,TRBJ2-5
CASSHQDRDTEAFF,TGCGCCAGCAGCCACCAGGACAGGGACACTGAAGCTTTCTTT,14,few,TRBD1,TRBV4-1,TRBJ1-1
CASSPRRARETQYF,TGTGCCAGCAGTCCACGTAGGGCCCGAGAGACCCAGTACTTC,14,few,-,TRBV6-5,TRBJ2-5
CASSPVGEAFQPQHF,TGTGCCAGCTCACCAGTAGGGGAGGCCTTTCAGCCCCAGCATTTT,15,few,-,TRBV18,TRBJ1-5
CASSESGGAGNTIYF,TGTGCCAGCAGTGAGTCAGGGGGCGCAGGAAACACCATATATTTT,15,many,TRBD1,TRBV2,TRBJ1-3
CASSDGVSPNRYTF,TGTGCCAGCAGTGACGGGGTTTCCCCGAACCGCTACACCTTC,14,few,-,TRBV6-4,TRBJ1-2
CASRQEQTGELFF,TGCGCCAGCAGACAAGAGCAGACCGGGGAGCTGTTTTTT,13,-,-,TRBV5-1,TRBJ2-2
CASSFEGSNSPLHF,TGTGCCAGCAGTTTCGAGGGGAGTAATTCACCCCTCCACTTT,14,-,-,TRBV28,TRBJ1-6
CSAPTGHKNIQYF,TGCAGTGCACCAACGGGACATAAAAACATTCAGTACTTC,13,-,-,TRBV20-1,TRBJ2-4
CASSLEGGNNQPQHF,TGCGCCAGCAGCTTGGAGGGGGGTAACAATCAGCCCCAGCATTTT,15,few,-,TRBV5-1,TRBJ1-5
CASSPRSSGTGELFF,TGTGCCAGCAGTCCACGGTCGTCGGGCACCGGGGAGCTGTTTTTT,15,few,-,TRBV27,TRBJ2-2
CASSLTWNGRSSYNEQFF,TGTGCCAGCAGTTTAACCTGGAATGGTCGCAGCTCCTACAATGAGCAGTTCTTC,18,few,-,TRBV27,TRBJ2-1
CASSPIPSGANVLTF,TGCGCCAGCAGCCCCATACCCTCTGGGGCCAACGTCCTGACTTTC,15,-,-,TRBV5-1,TRBJ2-6
CASSLRQPGMNQPQHF,TGTGCCAGCAGCCTGCGTCAGCCAGGGATGAATCAGCCCCAGCATTTT,16,-,-,TRBV5-5,TRBJ1-5
CASSLGRRGSPPGTDTQYF,TGTGCCAGCAGCTTAGGAAGGCGGGGGTCCCCTCCCGGCACAGATACGCAGTATTTT,19,-,TRBD2,TRBV11-1,TRBJ2-3
CASRPGQVRTDTQYF,TGCGCCAGCAGACCAGGACAAGTCCGCACAGATACGCAGTATTTT,15,-,-,TRBV5-1,TRBJ2-3
CSAARVTGSTDTQYF,TGCAGTGCTGCGCGAGTGACAGGGAGCACAGATACGCAGTATTTT,15,few,TRBD1,TRBV20-1,TRBJ2-3
CSARDRAGQPQHF,TGCAGTGCTCGGGACAGGGCTGGTCAGCCCCAGCATTTT,13,-,TRBD1,TRBV20-1,TRBJ1-5
CASSVESRSNTGELFF,TGTGCCAGCAGCGTAGAGAGCAGGTCTAATACCGGGGAGCTGTTTTTT,16,many,-,TRBV9,TRBJ2-2
CASSLQPGGITGELFF,TGTGCCAGCAGTTTACAGCCAGGGGGTATCACCGGGGAGCTGTTTTTT,16,few,TRBD1,TRBV12-3/TRBV12-4,TRBJ2-2
CSVGSTGELFF,TGCAGCGTTGGGAGCACCGGGGAGCTGTTTTTT,11,few,-,TRBV29-1,TRBJ2-2